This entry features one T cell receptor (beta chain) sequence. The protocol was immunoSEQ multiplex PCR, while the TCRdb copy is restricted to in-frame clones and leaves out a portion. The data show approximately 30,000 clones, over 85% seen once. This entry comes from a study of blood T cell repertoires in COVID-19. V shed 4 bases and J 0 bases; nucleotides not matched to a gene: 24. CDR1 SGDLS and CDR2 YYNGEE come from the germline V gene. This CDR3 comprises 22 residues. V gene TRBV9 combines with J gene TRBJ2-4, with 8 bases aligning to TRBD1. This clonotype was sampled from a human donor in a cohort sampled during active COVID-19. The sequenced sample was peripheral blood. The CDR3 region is CASSLPRDRQNPGLIAKNIQYF. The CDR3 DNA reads TGTGCCAGCAGCCTACCCCGGGACAGGCAAAATCCGGGACTTATAGCCAAAAACATTCAGTACTTC.